This T cell receptor (beta chain) is drawn from a study of control samples from healthy donors and cancer patients. Assay: immunoSEQ multiplex PCR; the TCRdb copy retains only in-frame clones and omits some. Among some 150,000 clones listed, approximately 91% were seen once. Germline V lookup: CDR1 LNHDA, CDR2 SQIVND (reference sequence). This CDR3 is 14 amino acids long. Trimming stripped 5 bases from V and 1 base from J, with 8 bases between. The receptor was isolated from a man aged 25 to 45 in good health. The J gene is TRBJ2-2, the V gene TRBV19; D gene uncertain. The specimen was blood. CDR3 bases: TGTGCCAGTAGTCCATACAGGAACACCGGGGAGCTGTTTTTT. It specifies CASSPYRNTGELFF.